This T cell receptor beta chain is from a study of blood T cells in healthy people across ages. Study-wide results and caveats: Estimates drawn from one million T cells were deemed to understate diversity. It was the long-lived donors that had more naive CD4+ cells and higher diversity than aged donors.

A second PCR, run for about 6 to 11 cycles, used a sample-barcoded 5' primer plus a J-beta primer mix. At least 2.5 million CDR3-containing paired-end reads were obtained per sample. TCRdb re-analysed the 5' RACE reads in MiXCR, keeping a single row per CDR3 protein. This table holds about 1 million distinct CDR3 sequences, 40% to 45% found once. Roughly 10 milliliters was the volume of peripheral blood drawn from each donor. Trimming left V 7 bases short and J 3 bases short, with 13 bases between. The CDR3 spans 14 residues. CDR1 is SQVTM and CDR2 is ANQGSEA in the germline V gene. In this sample, this clonotype turned up a few times. Its antigen is currently unknown.

The chain carries TRBV29-1 and TRBJ2-6; possible D gene TRBD1, 5 bases. The sequence was obtained from a woman aged 55-70 years in good health. Sequencing input: blood. The CDR3 sequence: CSAKGQGGANVLTF. In nucleotides, the CDR3 is TGCAGCGCAAAAGGGCAGGGTGGGGCCAACGTCCTGACTTTC.